These 31 T cell receptor beta chains came from one sample sequenced in a study of identical twins. TCRdb independently ran MiXCR on the 5' RACE reads; one entry per CDR3 protein. Of hundreds of thousands of distinct CDR3 sequences listed, approximately 25% are singletons. This same sample was also part of a study on T cells expressing NK-cell markers.

What was sequenced was CD4+ T cells sorted from blood. The receptors were gathered from a young woman in good health.

This clonotype was detected ten times or more. The V call is TRBV29-1, the J call TRBJ1-1; D is unclear. This CDR3 region has 11 residues. V lost 6 bases and J lost 5, with 10 bases in between. Germline V gene sequence: CDR1 SQVTM, CDR2 ANQGSEA. CDR3 region: CSVGRWTEAFF. The CDR3 region has the DNA TGCAGCGTCGGGCGTTGGACTGAAGCTTTCTTT.

The rearrangement uses TRBV10-1 and TRBJ2-5; weak D call: TRBD2 (5 bases). Germline V CDR1 and CDR2: WNHNN, SYGVQD (reference sequence). This CDR3 is built from 14 residues. V was clipped by 3 bases and J by 7 bases, with 15 bases between them. The chain's CDR3 is CASSDLAGRGTQYF. The CDR3 nucleotides read TGCGCCAGCAGTGATCTAGCCGGACGTGGGACCCAGTACTTC.

The CDR3: CASSWPGAYEQYF. The CDR3 nucleotides are TGTGCCAGCAGCTGGCCGGGAGCCTACGAGCAGTACTTC. This chain links TRBV7-9 with TRBJ2-7; the D gene is possibly TRBD2 (6 bases). Germline CDR1 reads SEHNR; CDR2 reads FQNEAQ (reference sequence). V lost 4 bases to trimming and J lost 2 bases, with 9 bases between them. The CDR3 sequence is 13 residues long.

The rearrangement joins TRBV7-3 to TRBJ2-4; 11 bases map to TRBD2. With V trimmed by 5 bases and J by 3 bases, 3 bases remained unmatched. The CDR3 has 15 amino acids. CDR1 is SGHTA and CDR2 is FQGTGA in the germline V gene. Here the CDR3 DNA reads TGTGCCAGCAGCCCTCTAGCGGGGGGCAAAAACATTCAGTACTTC. Protein sequence: CASSPLAGGKNIQYF.

The chain links TRBV29-1 to TRBJ2-5; 7 nucleotides align to TRBD2. The length of the CDR3 is 12 residues. V gave up 6 bases and J gave up 4 bases; unmatched junction bases: 5. Germline V CDR1 and CDR2: SQVTM, ANQGSEA. CDR3 protein: CSVIRGVETQYF. The CDR3 DNA reads as TGCAGCGTGATTCGGGGGGTAGAGACCCAGTACTTC. Supplemented by reference TRBV29-1 and TRBJ2-5, the full variable domain reads SAVISQKPSRDICQRGTSLTIQCQVDSQVTMMFWYRQQPGQSLTLIATANQGSEATYESGFVIDKFPISRPNLTFSTLTVSNMSPEDSSIYLCSVIRGVETQYFGPGTRLLVL.

The chain employs TRBV20-1 and TRBJ1-2; TRBD1 matches 7 bases. This CDR3 spans 15 amino acids. Per the germline V gene, CDR1 is DFQATT and CDR2 is SNEGSKA (reference sequence). Trimming took 5 bases from V and 4 from J; bases not matched to a gene: 13. In DNA, the CDR3 is TGCAGTGCTTCACCTCGACAGGGACGAAGCTATGGCTACACCTTC. Its translation: CSASPRQGRSYGYTF.

A few counts support this clonotype. The chain links TRBV4-2 to TRBJ2-3, with D tentatively TRBD2 (6 bases). The germline CDR1 and CDR2 sequences are LGHNA and YNFKEQ. This CDR3 region has 14 residues. V lost 4 bases and J 5 bases, leaving 13 bases between the germline ends. Here the CDR3 reads CASSRAGRGDTQYF. In nucleotides, the CDR3 is TGTGCCAGCAGCCGCGCGGGGCGGGGAGATACGCAGTATTTT.

This clonotype was counted between two and nine times. This chain uses TRBV6-2 or TRBV6-3 with TRBJ1-1; TRBD1 matches at 7 bases. CDR3 length: 13 amino acids. The trim removed 7 bases at V and 5 bases at J, leaving 7 bases unmatched. The germline V gene encodes CDR1 MNHEY and CDR2 SVGEGT. CDR3: CASKQGGWTEAFF. CDR3 nucleotides: TGTGCCAGCAAACAAGGGGGCTGGACTGAAGCTTTCTTT.

The gene calls are TRBV18 and TRBJ1-3, with D unresolved. The germline V and J ends were trimmed by 6 bases and 2 bases, with 17 bases remaining between them. The length of the CDR3 is 16 residues. CDR1 is KGHSH and CDR2 is LQKENI in the germline V gene. Written as DNA, the CDR3 is TGTGCCAGCTCCCGGTACGGCGAGACAACTGGAAACACCATATATTTT. Residues: CASSRYGETTGNTIYF.

This clonotype has at least ten counts. The chain links TRBV5-1 to TRBJ2-1; D possibly corresponds to TRBD1 (6 bases). Trimming removed 0 bases from V and 8 bases from J, with 12 bases in between. This CDR3 region has 14 residues. The germline V gene encodes CDR1 SGHRS and CDR2 YFSETQ. DNA for the CDR3: TGCGCCAGCAGCTTGGACAGGGTCAGGGATGAGCAGTTCTTC. It is translated as CASSLDRVRDEQFF.

J is TRBJ2-5 and V is TRBV3-1; 7 nucleotides line up with TRBD1. The CDR3 has 12 residues. Trimming cost V 5 bases and J 12 bases; bases outside gene matches: 9. CDR1 and CDR2 (germline): LGHDT, YNNKEL (reference sequence). This chain's CDR3 is CASSWGLGQEYF. The CDR3 DNA sequence: TGTGCCAGCAGCTGGGGGCTAGGACAGGAGTACTTC.

V usage is TRBV29-1 and J usage is TRBJ2-5; tentatively, D is TRBD2 (6 bases). The CDR3 consists of 12 residues. Trimming cost V 3 bases and J 5 bases, with 10 bases left between them. CDR1 and CDR2 from the germline V gene are SQVTM and ANQGSEA. CDR3 loop: CSVDTGVETQYF. The DNA for the CDR3 is TGCAGCGTTGATACGGGGGTGGAGACCCAGTACTTC.

This clonotype has just a few counts. The chain is built from TRBV5-1 and TRBJ2-1; TRBD2 aligns across 12 bases. Trimming cost V 3 bases and J 5 bases; bases outside gene matches: 3. CDR1 is SGHRS, CDR2 YFSETQ, per germline. The CDR3 covers 15 residues. CDR3 protein: CASSWTSGVDNEQFF. CDR3 DNA sequence: TGCGCCAGCAGCTGGACTAGCGGGGTTGACAATGAGCAGTTCTTC. Filled out from reference TRBV5-1 and TRBJ2-1, the complete variable domain reads KAGVTQTPRYLIKTRGQQVTLSCSPISGHRSVSWYQQTPGQGLQFLFEYFSETQRNKGNFPGRFSGRQFSNSRSEMNVSTLELGDSALYLCASSWTSGVDNEQFFGPGTRLTVL.

The chain is built from TRBV24-1 and TRBJ2-1; D uncertain. The V end lost 5 bases, the J end lost 3 bases, and 10 bases lay between the germline ends. The V gene's germline CDR1 is KGHDR and CDR2 SFDVKD. The CDR3 has 14 amino acids. The CDR3 reads CATSGMTNYNEQFF. CDR3 nucleotides: TGTGCCACCAGTGGAATGACCAACTACAATGAGCAGTTCTTC.

In its sample, this clonotype was seen a few times. The J gene is TRBJ2-5, the V gene TRBV5-1; TRBD1 agrees at 9 bases. Trimming at V came to 4 bases and at J to 2 bases, leaving 6 bases not matched to a gene. Germline lookup yields CDR1 SGHRS and CDR2 YFSETQ. This CDR3 is 15 amino acids long. The CDR3 DNA is TGCGCCAGCAGCGGATCAGGGACAGGGCAAGAGACCCAGTACTTC. It yields the protein CASSGSGTGQETQYF.

This clonotype has more than one count but fewer than ten. CDR3 region: CASSLEGQLGYEQYF. Written as DNA, the CDR3 is TGCGCCAGCAGCTTGGAAGGCCAACTGGGCTACGAGCAGTACTTC. The rearrangement links TRBV5-1 to TRBJ2-7, with D hard to call. The V end lost 0 bases, the J end lost 3 bases, and 13 bases lay between the germline ends. CDR1 is SGHRS, CDR2 YFSETQ, per germline. The CDR3 covers 15 residues.

This chain joins TRBV6-5 and TRBJ2-5, with D perhaps TRBD2 (5 bases). This CDR3 region has 15 residues. The V end was cut by 5 bases, the J end by 2 bases, with 15 bases between. Germline V lookup: CDR1 MNHEY, CDR2 SVGAGI. The CDR3 DNA reads as TGTGCCAGCAGTCCGACGAGGAGGCGGCAAGAGACCCAGTACTTC. Its translation is CASSPTRRRQETQYF.

This sequence joins TRBV18 and TRBJ1-6; no firm D call. This CDR3 comprises 15 residues. Germline assignment: CDR1 KGHSH and CDR2 LQKENI. V was clipped by 2 bases and J by 3 bases, with 8 bases between them. CDR3 sequence: CASSPAGVYNSPLHF. The DNA for the CDR3 is TGTGCCAGCTCACCAGCGGGAGTCTATAATTCACCCCTCCACTTT.

The J gene is TRBJ2-4, the V gene TRBV15, with 7 bases fitting TRBD2. CDR3 size: 16 residues. Germline values: CDR1 LNHNV, CDR2 YYDKDF (reference sequence). The trim removed 0 bases at V and 1 base at J, leaving 3 bases unmatched. The CDR3 region is CATSRDYSGAKNIQYF. CDR3 bases: TGTGCCACCAGCAGAGATTATAGCGGGGCCAAAAACATTCAGTACTTC. Full variable domain (outside the CDR3, taken from reference TRBV15 and TRBJ2-4): DAMVIQNPRYQVTQFGKPVTLSCSQTLNHNVMYWYQQKSSQAPKLLFHYYDKDFNNEADTPDNFQSRRPNTSFCFLDIRSPGLGDTAMYLCATSRDYSGAKNIQYFGAGTRLSVL.

In its sample, this clonotype was seen a few times. The chain is built from TRBV3-1 and TRBJ1-4, with TRBD1 matching 7 bases. This CDR3 is built from 14 residues. After removal of 3 bases from V and 7 bases from J, the junction contained 5 bases not matched to a gene. Germline values: CDR1 LGHDT, CDR2 YNNKEL (reference sequence). The CDR3 is CASSHSSGGEKLFF. Written as DNA, the CDR3 is TGTGCCAGCAGCCATTCGTCAGGGGGTGAAAAACTGTTTTTT.

This clonotype was seen only a few times. The V and J genes are TRBV5-1 and TRBJ2-5; D remains unclear. Germline V gives CDR1 SGHRS, CDR2 YFSETQ. Deletions cut 0 bases from V and 1 base from J, with 10 bases between. CDR3 length: 15 residues. Here the CDR3 reads CASSLVIGTQETQYF. As DNA, the CDR3 is TGCGCCAGCAGCTTGGTTATTGGTACCCAAGAGACCCAGTACTTC.

The chain carries TRBV10-3 and TRBJ2-1, with D perhaps matching TRBD2 (7 bases). This CDR3 is 14 amino acids long. Germline lookup yields CDR1 ENHRY and CDR2 SYGVKD. The ends were cut back, 9 bases at V and 2 bases at J, with 14 bases in the middle. The CDR3 sequence: CAIVRGGAYNEQFF. CDR3 nucleotides: TGTGCCATTGTTAGGGGGGGAGCCTACAATGAGCAGTTCTTC.

V gene TRBV12-3 or TRBV12-4 combines with J gene TRBJ1-2, with a possible D match to TRBD1 (5 bases). This CDR3 comprises 15 residues. Trimming took off 6 bases at V and 3 bases at J, with 17 bases between the two ends. Written as DNA, the CDR3 is TGTGCCAGCAGCCTCCTCCGGGACCGGCACTATGGCTACACCTTC. Its protein product is CASSLLRDRHYGYTF.

The chain combines TRBV5-1 with TRBJ2-6, with D possibly matching TRBD1 (7 bases). Germline CDR1 and CDR2: SGHRS and YFSETQ. The germline V and J ends were trimmed by 1 base and 9 bases, with 14 bases remaining between them. The CDR3 is made up of 15 amino acids. CDR3 sequence reads: CASSLFDREVNVLTF. CDR3 in DNA: TGCGCCAGCAGCTTGTTCGACAGGGAGGTCAACGTCCTGACTTTC.

This clonotype was observed a handful of times. The genes are TRBV19 and TRBJ2-1; 7 positions agree with TRBD1. This CDR3 has 16 amino acids. Germline trimming cut 3 bases from V and 4 bases from J; bases unmatched to any gene: 9. The germline CDR1 and CDR2 sequences are LNHDA and SQIVND (reference sequence). CDR3 protein: CASSIATLRGYNEQFF. The DNA of the CDR3 is TGTGCCAGTAGTATTGCGACACTCAGGGGGTACAATGAGCAGTTCTTC.

The sample holds a few counts of this clonotype. An end of the junction differs from the germline gene, which may be a read error. This chain joins TRBV5-1 and TRBJ2-6; the match to TRBD2 covers 7 bases. Germline V CDR1 and CDR2: SGHRS, YFSETQ. The CDR3 length is 15 residues. The CDR3 sequence is CASGQGGSSANVLTF. In DNA, the CDR3 is TGCGCCAGCGGCCAGGGAGGGAGCTCCGCCAACGTCCTGACTTTT.

This clonotype was seen only a few times. The V and J genes are TRBV12-3 or TRBV12-4 and TRBJ2-4; D ambiguous. CDR3 length: 18 amino acids. Between the trimmed V and J ends, which lost 1 base and 0 bases, there was a span of 16 bases. CDR3 in amino acids: CASSLVVAGGLAKNIQYF. CDR3 bases: TGTGCCAGCAGTTTAGTAGTGGCCGGTGGTTTAGCCAAAAACATTCAGTACTTC.

This clonotype was counted only a few times. The V call is TRBV6-2 or TRBV6-3, the J call TRBJ2-7; D is perhaps TRBD1 (6 bases). Germline-derived CDR1 and CDR2 are MNHEY and SVGEGT. This CDR3 spans 13 amino acids. Trimming took off 6 bases at V and 6 bases at J, with 15 bases between the two ends. The CDR3 region is CASSWGQSSEQYF. The DNA of the CDR3 is TGTGCCAGCAGCTGGGGACAATCCAGCGAGCAGTACTTC.

V is TRBV2 and J is TRBJ1-4, with 8 nucleotides matching TRBD1. Germline CDR1 is SNHLY and CDR2 is FYNNEI. CDR3 length: 16 amino acids. Trimming cost V 5 bases and J 6 bases; bases outside gene matches: 11. CDR3 amino acids: CASSPGQGSTHEKLFF. The CDR3 DNA reads as TGTGCCAGCAGTCCTGGACAGGGATCGACACATGAAAAACTGTTTTTT.

The rearrangement joins TRBV20-1 to TRBJ2-7; TRBD1 is a possible D gene (5 bases). V was trimmed by 5 bases and J by 2 bases, leaving 16 bases between them. The CDR3 is 14 amino acids. CDR1 and CDR2 from the germline V gene are DFQATT and SNEGSKA (reference sequence). The CDR3 nucleotides are TGCAGTGCTGATGGACACTCTACCCCCTACGAGCAGTACTTC. Translation: CSADGHSTPYEQYF.

In its sample, this clonotype was seen a few times. The chain is built from TRBV10-3 and TRBJ2-2, with a tentative D call TRBD1 (6 bases). The CDR3 is 13 amino acids. V lost 7 bases and J lost 6, with 12 bases in between. Germline assignment: CDR1 ENHRY and CDR2 SYGVKD. In DNA form, the CDR3 reads TGTGCCATCAAAGAACAGGGACCCGGGGAGCTGTTTTTT. This translates into CAIKEQGPGELFF.